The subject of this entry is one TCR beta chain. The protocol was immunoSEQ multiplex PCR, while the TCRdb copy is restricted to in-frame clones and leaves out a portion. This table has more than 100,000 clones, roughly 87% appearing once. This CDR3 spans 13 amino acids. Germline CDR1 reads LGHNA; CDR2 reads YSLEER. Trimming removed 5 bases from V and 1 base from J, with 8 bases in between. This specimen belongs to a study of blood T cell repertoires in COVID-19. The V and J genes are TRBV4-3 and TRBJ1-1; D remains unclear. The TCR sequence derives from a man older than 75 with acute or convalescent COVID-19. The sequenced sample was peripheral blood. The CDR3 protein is CASSKHPNTEAFF. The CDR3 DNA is TGCGCCAGCAGCAAACACCCGAACACTGAAGCTTTCTTT.